The 9 T cell receptor beta chains presented below share a single source sample, sequenced in a study of T cell responses to AZD1222 COVID-19 vaccine. Here immunoSEQ multiplex PCR was the method, and the copy in TCRdb shows in-frame clones only, minus some. The sample shows approximately 90,000 clones, over 75% of them seen only once. The sample here was peripheral blood, taken on day 0 of AZD1222 vaccination. The receptors stem from an adult in good health.

The CDR3 nucleotides are TGCGCCAGCGCAACCGTCCCCGGGGGCAATCAGCCCCAGCATTTT. Translated, it gives CASATVPGGNQPQHF. The V gene is TRBV5-1, the J gene TRBJ1-5; no definite D call. There are 15 residues in the CDR3. V was shortened by 7 bases and J by 2 bases, with 16 bases between the two germline ends. Germline loops: CDR1 SGHRS, CDR2 YFSETQ.

V usage is TRBV18 and J usage is TRBJ2-7, with TRBD1 as a possible D gene (6 bases). Germline V gives CDR1 KGHSH, CDR2 LQKENI. V lost 1 base and J lost 5, with 9 bases in between. CDR3 size: 13 residues. CDR3 loop: CASSPQDSNEQYF. DNA for the CDR3: TGTGCCAGCTCACCACAGGACAGCAACGAGCAGTACTTC.

The chain links TRBV14 to TRBJ2-5; D gene unclear. Per germline, CDR1 SGHDN and CDR2 FVKESK. Trimming took 0 bases from V and 4 from J, leaving 9 bases between them. The CDR3 consists of 14 residues. The DNA for the CDR3 is TGTGCCAGCAGCCAAGAAAGTCTGGTAGAGACCCAGTACTTC. Amino acid sequence: CASSQESLVETQYF.

In DNA, the CDR3 is TGTGCCAGCTCACGACCCGGAACCTACGAGCAGTACTTC. Protein sequence: CASSRPGTYEQYF. The gene calls are TRBV18 and TRBJ2-7; D is unresolved. This CDR3 is built from 13 residues. Germline-derived CDR1 and CDR2 are KGHSH and LQKENI. V lost 4 bases, J lost 2 bases, and 9 bases lay in between.

The chain couples TRBV9 to TRBJ2-1; maybe TRBD2 (6 bases). V was pared by 0 bases and J by 7 bases, with 14 bases between. In germline, CDR1 is SGDLS, CDR2 YYNGEE. This CDR3 region has 15 residues. DNA for the CDR3: TGTGCCAGCAGCGTAGCGCGCGGGGCCTGGAATGAGCAGTTCTTC. Translated: CASSVARGAWNEQFF.

V is TRBV19 and J is TRBJ2-2, with TRBD2 matching 10 bases. V trimming: 3 bases; J trimming: 5 bases; junction bases outside the gene matches: 3. This CDR3 has 15 amino acids. Germline values: CDR1 LNHDA, CDR2 SQIVND (reference sequence). The CDR3 bases are TGTGCCAGTAGTATCGGGACTAGCGTTACCGGGGAGCTGTTTTTT. Translating gives CASSIGTSVTGELFF.

This rearrangement joins TRBV28 to TRBJ1-5; D not resolved. CDR3 size: 16 residues. V was cut by 7 bases and J by 8 bases, with 24 bases left in between. The germline V gene encodes CDR1 MDHEN and CDR2 SYDVKM. The CDR3 DNA is TGTGCCAGCACCTTAAGGCGGGGAGGGTCGGTCAAGCCCCAGCATTTT. Amino acid sequence: CASTLRRGGSVKPQHF. Full variable domain (rest looked up from reference TRBV28 and TRBJ1-5): DVKVTQSSRYLVKRTGEKVFLECVQDMDHENMFWYRQDPGLGLRLIYFSYDVKMKEKGDIPEGYSVSREKKERFSLILESASTNQTSMYLCASTLRRGGSVKPQHFGDGTRLSIL.

The chain carries TRBV29-1 and TRBJ1-5; 10 bases are a match to TRBD1. The CDR3 runs 13 residues. V lost 6 bases and J lost 3; bases outside the gene matches: 2. CDR1 is SQVTM and CDR2 is ANQGSEA in the germline V gene. As DNA, the CDR3 is TGCAGCGTGGGACAGGGGACCAATCAGCCCCAGCATTTT. Translating gives CSVGQGTNQPQHF.

The genes are TRBV5-7 and TRBJ1-4; D not resolved. TRBV5-7 belongs to the ORF category, with a function that is uncertain. V was cut by 9 bases and J by 4 bases, with 19 bases left in between. The CDR3 runs to 15 residues. The chain's CDR3 is CATLPEDGDNEKLFF. CDR3 DNA: TGTGCCACCTTGCCGGAGGACGGAGATAATGAAAAACTGTTTTTT.